Listed below are T cell receptor beta chains from one sample, sequenced in a study of patients and donors after allogeneic stem cell transplantation. MiXCR, applied by TCRdb to the RT-PCR reads, yields one record per CDR3 protein. Of 800,000 to 1,000,000 distinct CDR3 sequences in the sample, roughly 17% were seen once. Sequencing was carried out using blood, either unsorted or a sorted T cell fraction (not recorded which). The source is a human donor who was either an allogeneic HSCT recipient or a stem cell or donor lymphocyte infusion donor (not recorded which). It is not recorded whose cells these are; they may come from a transplant donor. Each CDR3 is given without its conserved first and last residue. Fields, in order: V gene, clone size, D gene, CDR3 protein. A D gene is named only where the DNA matches it firmly. Size is omitted from some rows. Given values are once, few, many or a class for expanded clones.

V gene: TRBV5-1; clone size: few; D gene: NA; CDR3 protein: ASSLAIGDTGELF
V gene: TRBV9; clone size: NA; D gene: TRBD1; CDR3 protein: ASSVEWDRDYNEQF
V gene: TRBV27; clone size: few; D gene: TRBD2; CDR3 protein: ASSLQRGGLSGQETQY
V gene: TRBV12-3/TRBV12-4; clone size: few; D gene: NA; CDR3 protein: ASSLSSGTASNQPQH
V gene: TRBV27; clone size: few; D gene: NA; CDR3 protein: ASSLSGSYLTSTDTQY
V gene: TRBV2; clone size: NA; D gene: TRBD1; CDR3 protein: ASREDRAATEAF
V gene: TRBV7-2; clone size: NA; D gene: NA; CDR3 protein: ASNLIGGPDTQY
V gene: TRBV7-2; clone size: NA; D gene: TRBD1; CDR3 protein: ASTPAPGQVREQY
V gene: TRBV6-1; clone size: NA; D gene: NA; CDR3 protein: ASSERPRTRGTGELF
V gene: TRBV11-2; clone size: few; D gene: NA; CDR3 protein: ASSLDSGGVWAYYNEQF
V gene: TRBV3-1; clone size: few; D gene: TRBD1; CDR3 protein: ASSSRRDRGGTEAF
V gene: TRBV7-2; clone size: many; D gene: NA; CDR3 protein: ASSPDGVLFYTGELF
V gene: TRBV12-3/TRBV12-4; clone size: NA; D gene: NA; CDR3 protein: ASTTGGDPSYNSPLH
V gene: TRBV30; clone size: NA; D gene: NA; CDR3 protein: AWSVFGRTYGYT
V gene: TRBV5-5; clone size: NA; D gene: NA; CDR3 protein: ASSLRDRVYNEQF
V gene: TRBV6-5; clone size: NA; D gene: TRBD1; CDR3 protein: ASSYQTQGITEAF
V gene: TRBV12-3/TRBV12-4; clone size: many; D gene: TRBD2; CDR3 protein: ASNLAGAGDTQY
V gene: TRBV7-9; clone size: few; D gene: NA; CDR3 protein: ASSRSGREYNSPLH
V gene: TRBV6-1; clone size: few; D gene: NA; CDR3 protein: ASIPWGQSYEQY
V gene: TRBV12-3/TRBV12-4; clone size: NA; D gene: NA; CDR3 protein: ASSFGVQGKYEQY
V gene: TRBV12-3/TRBV12-4; clone size: many; D gene: NA; CDR3 protein: ASSFRNTEAF
V gene: TRBV20-1; clone size: few; D gene: TRBD1; CDR3 protein: SAWDRGASNQPQH
V gene: TRBV27; clone size: NA; D gene: NA; CDR3 protein: ASSPFGRSDEQY
V gene: TRBV12-5; clone size: NA; D gene: TRBD1; CDR3 protein: ASGPGQGPNSPLH
V gene: TRBV5-1; clone size: few; D gene: NA; CDR3 protein: ASSLTGNLAF
V gene: TRBV6-6; clone size: NA; D gene: NA; CDR3 protein: ASLERTEAF
V gene: TRBV5-1; clone size: few; D gene: NA; CDR3 protein: ASSLRRGEYQETQY
V gene: TRBV15; clone size: NA; D gene: TRBD1; CDR3 protein: ATSRDREAGYT
V gene: TRBV5-1; clone size: few; D gene: TRBD2; CDR3 protein: ASSAGLASRGETQY
V gene: TRBV9; clone size: NA; D gene: NA; CDR3 protein: ASSPLGSGSTDTQY
V gene: TRBV12-3/TRBV12-4; clone size: NA; D gene: NA; CDR3 protein: ASRENQGNNQPQH
V gene: TRBV12-3/TRBV12-4; clone size: many; D gene: NA; CDR3 protein: ASSPVGSAKNIQY
V gene: TRBV5-1; clone size: few; D gene: NA; CDR3 protein: ASSLVGQGGTGELF
V gene: TRBV12-3/TRBV12-4; clone size: few; D gene: NA; CDR3 protein: ASSFYRGRPDTQY
V gene: TRBV27; clone size: NA; D gene: NA; CDR3 protein: ALRMGPSEKLF
V gene: TRBV19; clone size: NA; D gene: TRBD1; CDR3 protein: ASSLTGNSYNEQF
V gene: TRBV29-1; clone size: NA; D gene: NA; CDR3 protein: SVPNRANYGYT
V gene: TRBV3-1; clone size: NA; D gene: NA; CDR3 protein: ASSDRQPYGYT
V gene: TRBV6-2/TRBV6-3; clone size: few; D gene: TRBD1; CDR3 protein: ASSPGQGYYNEQF
V gene: TRBV12-3/TRBV12-4; clone size: few; D gene: TRBD2; CDR3 protein: ATTAGGHNEQF
V gene: TRBV5-1; clone size: few; D gene: NA; CDR3 protein: ASSLTRGKKETQY
V gene: TRBV4-3; clone size: NA; D gene: NA; CDR3 protein: ASSQEGRGPSYEQY
V gene: TRBV4-1; clone size: NA; D gene: NA; CDR3 protein: ASSPMTGEGEQY
V gene: TRBV10-3; clone size: few; D gene: TRBD1; CDR3 protein: AIRFRTGGEQY
V gene: TRBV3-1; clone size: NA; D gene: TRBD2; CDR3 protein: ASSRPGTSENIQY
V gene: TRBV20-1; clone size: NA; D gene: TRBD2; CDR3 protein: SASPSGGWGINEQF
V gene: TRBV5-1; clone size: few; D gene: NA; CDR3 protein: ASSLAHSMVGNTIY
V gene: TRBV15; clone size: NA; D gene: NA; CDR3 protein: ATSRDVRVSYGYT
V gene: TRBV9; clone size: few; D gene: TRBD2; CDR3 protein: ASSVVAGNTGELF
V gene: TRBV15; clone size: NA; D gene: NA; CDR3 protein: ATSRDGPGLGETQY
V gene: TRBV24-1; clone size: NA; D gene: NA; CDR3 protein: ATSEGRSSGANVLT
V gene: TRBV6-2/TRBV6-3; clone size: NA; D gene: NA; CDR3 protein: ASSYGPGIFEAF
V gene: TRBV30; clone size: NA; D gene: NA; CDR3 protein: AWERDGNQPQH
V gene: TRBV15; clone size: NA; D gene: TRBD2; CDR3 protein: ATSRDLAGVRYNEQF
V gene: TRBV6-2/TRBV6-3; clone size: few; D gene: NA; CDR3 protein: ASSYGRGSYEQY